This passage covers 13 T cell receptor beta chains from one sample sequenced in a study of CD8 T cells in Susac syndrome. RNA in amounts of 0.5 to 1 ug was reverse transcribed with random hexamers. TCRdb fed the immunoSEQ multiplex PCR reads into MiXCR, producing one record per CDR3 protein. The data show under 200,000 distinct CDR3 sequences, with roughly 92% seen just once and around 0.1% held by the top ten. The sample taken for sequencing was CD4+ T cells from PBMCs. The receptor set was obtained from a human donor in good health.

The rearrangement joins TRBV25-1 to TRBJ1-2; no reliable D call. Germline assignment: CDR1 MGHDK and CDR2 SYGVNS. The CDR3 spans 11 residues. V lost 3 bases, J lost 5 bases, and 4 bases lay in between. The CDR3 DNA reads as TGTGCCAGCAGTGAGCGGTATGGCTACACCTTC. This gives the protein CASSERYGYTF.

This chain joins TRBV30 and TRBJ2-5; TRBD1 agrees at 7 bases. The CDR3 consists of 14 residues. CDR1 is GTSNPN, CDR2 SVGIG, per germline (reference sequence). The ends lost 5 bases at V and 4 bases at J; junction bases unmatched: 10. The CDR3 nucleotides are TGTGCCTGGGTCGCAGGGGGTAGGGGAGAGACCCAGTACTTC. Residues: CAWVAGGRGETQYF. The variable domain in full, with the rest retrieved from reference TRBV30 and TRBJ2-5, is SQTIHQWPATLVQPVGSPLSLECTVEGTSNPNLYWYRQAAGRGLQLLFYSVGIGQISSEVPQNLSASRPQDRQFILSSKKLLLSDSGFYLCAWVAGGRGETQYFGPGTRLLVL.

The chain links TRBV12-3 or TRBV12-4 to TRBJ2-7, with D uncertain. The germline V and J ends were trimmed by 6 bases and 2 bases, with 8 bases remaining between them. CDR3 length equals 12 residues. The CDR3 region has the DNA TGTGCCAGCAGCCCTAACACCTACGAGCAGTACTTC. This translates into CASSPNTYEQYF.

J is TRBJ1-2 and V is TRBV2; weak D call: TRBD1 (5 bases). The V end lost 6 bases, the J end lost 2 bases, and 16 bases lay between the germline ends. CDR1 and CDR2 from the germline V gene are SNHLY and FYNNEI. The CDR3 is 15 residues long. This CDR3 reads CASSRDVGLNYGYTF. The CDR3 DNA follows: TGTGCCAGCAGCAGGGACGTCGGACTCAACTATGGCTACACCTTC.

This chain joins TRBV19 and TRBJ2-3, with D tentatively TRBD1 or TRBD2 (5 bases each). Per germline, CDR1 LNHDA and CDR2 SQIVND (reference sequence). This CDR3 contains 11 residues. V was shortened by 6 bases and J by 11 bases, with 12 bases between the two germline ends. DNA of the CDR3: TGTGCCAGTAGCCCCGGGACCGTGCAGTATTTT. Translating gives CASSPGTVQYF.

The chain is built from TRBV6-6 and TRBJ2-1; TRBD1 might be the D (6 bases). The V gene's germline CDR1 is MNHNY and CDR2 SVGAGI (reference sequence). The CDR3 totals 11 residues. Between the trimmed V and J ends, which lost 5 bases and 13 bases, there was a span of 12 bases. The CDR3 reads CASSLGAEQFF. The CDR3 region has the DNA TGTGCCAGCAGTCTGGGGGCCGAACAGTTCTTC.

The chain uses TRBV4-3 and TRBJ2-3, with D possibly being TRBD1 or TRBD2 (7 bases each). There are 17 residues in the CDR3. The germline V and J ends were trimmed by 4 bases and 1 base, with 18 bases remaining between them. CDR1 is LGHNA, CDR2 YSLEER, per germline. CDR3 nucleotides: TGCGCCAGCAGCCTTTCAGGGGGGGCGACTGGCACAGATACGCAGTATTTT. Translation gives CASSLSGGATGTDTQYF.

This rearrangement joins TRBV29-1 to TRBJ1-2; possible D gene TRBD1, 6 bases. Germline CDR1 and CDR2: SQVTM and ANQGSEA. V was clipped by 0 bases and J by 1 base, with 9 bases between them. The length of the CDR3 is 14 residues. The CDR3 coding sequence is TGCAGCGTTGAAGACACAGGGCGTAACTATGGCTACACCTTC. It translates to CSVEDTGRNYGYTF.

This clonotype was seen once. CDR3: CASSHPRGELFF. DNA for the CDR3: TGTGCCAGCAGCCACCCGAGGGGGGAGCTGTTTTTT. The V call is TRBV7-2, the J call TRBJ2-2; D unresolved. The germline V and J ends were trimmed by 5 bases and 8 bases, with 9 bases remaining between them. The CDR3 consists of 12 residues. Germline CDR1 and CDR2: SGHTA and FQGNSA. Drawing the rest from reference TRBV7-2 and TRBJ2-2, the complete variable domain is GAGVSQSPSNKVTEKGKDVELRCDPISGHTALYWYRQSLGQGLEFLIYFQGNSAPDKSGLPSDRFSAERTGGSVSTLTIQRTQQEDSAVYLCASSHPRGELFFGEGSRLTVL.

The chain is built from TRBV5-6 and TRBJ2-3; 7 positions match TRBD1. Germline lookup yields CDR1 SGHDT and CDR2 YYEEEE. V lost 4 bases to trimming and J lost 5 bases; unmatched junction nucleotides: 10. This CDR3 has 15 amino acids. The chain's CDR3 is CASSTSGTAQDTQYF. The CDR3 bases are TGTGCCAGCAGCACCTCCGGGACAGCCCAAGATACGCAGTATTTT.

CDR3 coding DNA: TGTGCCAGCAGTACCCCGGGGCACGCGGGCTACACCTTC. This gives the protein CASSTPGHAGYTF. The chain joins TRBV6-5 to TRBJ1-2; possibly TRBD1 for D (5 bases). Germline assignment: CDR1 MNHEY and CDR2 SVGAGI. The CDR3 spans 13 residues. The V and J ends lost 5 bases and 8 bases respectively, with 15 bases between them.

The chain uses TRBV2 and TRBJ2-5, with D unresolved. V was clipped by 4 bases and J by 3 bases, with 15 bases between them. CDR3 length: 15 amino acids. In germline, CDR1 is SNHLY, CDR2 FYNNEI. DNA for the CDR3: TGTGCCAGCAGTGGATTAAACGATTTGGAAGAGACCCAGTACTTC. Its protein product is CASSGLNDLEETQYF.

This clonotype occurred once. This chain uses TRBV5-4 with TRBJ1-2; D uncertain. There are 13 residues in the CDR3. Trimming left V 2 bases short and J 6 bases short, with 11 bases between. The germline V gene encodes CDR1 SGHNT and CDR2 YYREEE (reference sequence). The CDR3 coding sequence is TGTGCCAGCAGCTTCCCCGGGGTTCATGGCTACACCTTC. Translation: CASSFPGVHGYTF.